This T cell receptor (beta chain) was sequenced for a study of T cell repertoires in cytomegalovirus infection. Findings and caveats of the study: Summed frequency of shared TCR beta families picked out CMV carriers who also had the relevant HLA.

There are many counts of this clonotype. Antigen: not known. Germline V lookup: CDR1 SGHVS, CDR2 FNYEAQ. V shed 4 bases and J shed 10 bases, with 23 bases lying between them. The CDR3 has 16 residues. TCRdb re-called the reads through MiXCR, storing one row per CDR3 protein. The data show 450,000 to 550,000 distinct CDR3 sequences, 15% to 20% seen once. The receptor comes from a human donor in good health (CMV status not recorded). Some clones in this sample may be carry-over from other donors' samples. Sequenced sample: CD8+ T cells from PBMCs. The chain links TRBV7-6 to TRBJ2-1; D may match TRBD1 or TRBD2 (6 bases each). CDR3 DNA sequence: TGTGCCAGCAGCTCGACGCGGCGGGATCCCAGGGGAGAGCAGTTCTTC. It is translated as CASSSTRRDPRGEQFF.